These T cell receptor beta chains were read from a single sample in a study of blood T cell repertoires in COVID-19. Using immunoSEQ multiplex PCR, the repertoire was profiled, and TCRdb retains in-frame clones only, with some absent. The sample lists about 63,000 clones; over 80% were seen once. The material sequenced was peripheral blood. These TCRs come from a middle-aged man with active COVID-19. Each CDR3 is given with its conserved first and last residue. D genes are given only for firm matches. Clone size, where shown, is once, few, many, or a class for clones that have expanded.

v_call,j_call,d_call,clone_size,cdr3_nt,cdr3_aa
TRBV9,TRBJ2-2,NA,NA,TGTGCCAGCAGCTCAAGCGTAGACAGAGCGAACACCGGGGAGCTGTTTTTT,CASSSSVDRANTGELFF
TRBV7-2,TRBJ1-1,TRBD1,NA,TGTGCCAGCAGCCCCGGCCCACAACAGGGGGAAGCTTTCTTT,CASSPGPQQGEAFF
TRBV7-2,TRBJ2-5,TRBD2,NA,TGTGCCAGCAGCTTGGGACTAGCGGGAGCAGAGACCCAGTACTTC,CASSLGLAGAETQYF
TRBV7-2,TRBJ1-6,TRBD1,NA,TGTGCCAGCAGCTTACCGGGGGGACAGGGAAATTCACCCCTCCACTTT,CASSLPGGQGNSPLHF
TRBV25-1,TRBJ2-5,NA,NA,TGTGCCAGCAGTTCCCGAGAGACCCAGTACTTC,CASSSRETQYF
TRBV6-5,TRBJ2-7,TRBD1,NA,TGTGCCAGCAGAGGGGGCTCCTACTACGAGCAGTACTTC,CASRGGSYYEQYF
TRBV19,TRBJ2-7,TRBD2,NA,TGTGCCAGTAGTCTCGGACTAGCCTACGAGCAGTACTTC,CASSLGLAYEQYF
TRBV4-1,TRBJ1-1,NA,NA,TGCGCCAGCAGCCAAGAAACCTTGGCGGGGGTAGGGATGAACACTGAAGCTTTCTTT,CASSQETLAGVGMNTEAFF
TRBV2,TRBJ2-1,TRBD2,NA,TGTGCCAGCAGGAGGCCGGGACTAGCGGACAATGAGCAGTTCTTC,CASRRPGLADNEQFF
TRBV28,TRBJ1-1,NA,once,TGTGCCAGCAGTTTACACTTCCCGTCGGGTGCTTTCTTT,CASSLHFPSGAFF
TRBV6-6,TRBJ1-3,NA,NA,TGTGCCAGCAGTTGGACCCCGGGAAGCTCTGGAAACACCATATATTTT,CASSWTPGSSGNTIYF
TRBV12-3/TRBV12-4,TRBJ1-1,TRBD1,NA,TGTGCCAGCAGCCAAAGACAGGGCCTCGCGGCTTTCTTT,CASSQRQGLAAFF
TRBV29-1,TRBJ2-3,NA,NA,TGCAGCGTTGAAGGAGGAAGCACAGATACGCAGTATTTT,CSVEGGSTDTQYF
TRBV14,TRBJ2-7,NA,NA,TGTGCCAGCAGCCAGATTGGGGCATACGAGCAGTACTTC,CASSQIGAYEQYF
TRBV30,TRBJ2-3,TRBD1,NA,TGTGCCTGGAGCCTCGGGACAGGGGGCTGGGGAGGCACAGATACGCAGTATTTT,CAWSLGTGGWGGTDTQYF
TRBV6-2/TRBV6-3,TRBJ2-7,TRBD2,NA,TGTGCCAGCAGTTCTCGGACTAGCGGCTCCTACGAGCAGTACTTC,CASSSRTSGSYEQYF
TRBV6-5,TRBJ2-7,TRBD1,once,TGTGCCAGTGACAGGGGGAATAACTTCTACGAGCAGTACTTC,CASDRGNNFYEQYF
TRBV9,TRBJ2-2,NA,NA,TGTGCCAGCAGCGTAGGCCCAGGGGTTTACGCCGGGGAGCTGTTTTTT,CASSVGPGVYAGELFF
TRBV9,TRBJ2-1,TRBD1,NA,TGTGCCAGCAGCGTAGGAACGACAGGGGGGAATGAGCAGTTCTTC,CASSVGTTGGNEQFF
TRBV7-6,TRBJ2-5,TRBD2,NA,TGTGCCAGCAGCCCTAGGACTAGCGGAGAAGAGACCCAGTACTTC,CASSPRTSGEETQYF
TRBV3-1/TRBV3-2,TRBJ1-6,NA,NA,TGTGCCAGCAGCCAAGATTCTCGCGGTAATTCACCCCTCCACTTT,CASSQDSRGNSPLHF
TRBV7-2,TRBJ2-3,NA,NA,TGTGCCAGCAGCAATAGGGCAGGGCGCACAGATACGCAGTATTTT,CASSNRAGRTDTQYF
TRBV4-2,TRBJ2-2,TRBD1,few,TGTGCCAGCAGCCAAGAAGTATTAGGACAGGGGCGCACCGGGGAGCTGTTTTTT,CASSQEVLGQGRTGELFF
TRBV4-3,TRBJ2-4,TRBD1,NA,TGCGCCAGCAGCCAAGATCCACCAACAGGGGCGACAAACATTCAGTACTTC,CASSQDPPTGATNIQYF
TRBV7-9,TRBJ2-6,NA,NA,TGTGCCAGCAGCATCCGAACAGGTTTAAGAGGGGCCAACGTCCTGACTTTC,CASSIRTGLRGANVLTF